These T cell receptor beta chains were read from a single sample in a study of shared clonotypes between healthy human individuals. Sequencing used immunoSEQ multiplex PCR; TCRdb keeps in-frame clones, though not all of them. The table includes roughly 1 million clones, roughly 80% detected once. Sequenced sample: memory CD4+ T cells sorted from blood. These receptors were collected from a young man in good health. Both conserved end residues are part of each CDR3. Fields, in order: V gene, J gene, D gene, clone size, CDR3 protein, CDR3 DNA. D genes are given only for firm matches. Size is omitted from some rows. Given values are once, few, many or a class for expanded clones.

TRBV6-5,TRBJ2-3,-,-,CASSRGGFADTQYF,TGTGCCAGCAGCCGTGGCGGATTCGCAGATACGCAGTATTTT
TRBV9,TRBJ1-1,TRBD1,few,CASSGGTENTEAFF,TGTGCCAGCAGCGGTGGGACAGAGAACACTGAAGCTTTCTTT
TRBV28,TRBJ2-5,TRBD2,few,CASRSRRVERGGHETQYF,TGTGCCAGCAGGTCCCGCAGGGTCGAGCGGGGGGGCCATGAGACCCAGTACTTC
TRBV7-6,TRBJ2-7,TRBD2,few,CASSLQREREQYF,TGTGCCAGCAGCCTCCAGCGGGAACGCGAGCAGTACTTC
TRBV5-4,TRBJ2-3,TRBD2,-,CASSLRLAGPGTDTQYF,TGTGCCAGCAGCCTAAGACTAGCGGGCCCTGGCACAGATACGCAGTATTTT
TRBV6-5,TRBJ2-2,-,-,CASSTVGGELFF,TGTGCCAGCAGTACTGTGGGGGGGGAGCTGTTTTTT
TRBV5-6,TRBJ2-2,-,few,CASSLGDTGELFF,TGTGCCAGCAGCTTGGGGGATACCGGGGAGCTGTTTTTT
TRBV4-1,TRBJ2-6,-,-,CASSQQGRTLSGANVLTF,TGCGCCAGCAGCCAACAGGGTAGAACACTCTCTGGGGCCAACGTCCTGACTTTC
TRBV5-5,TRBJ2-3,-,once,CASNQLTELTDTQYF,TGTGCCAGCAACCAACTGACAGAACTCACAGATACGCAGTATTTT
TRBV11-2,TRBJ2-7,TRBD1,-,CASSYFRTGIYEQYF,TGTGCCAGCAGCTATTTCCGGACAGGAATCTACGAGCAGTACTTC
TRBV5-6,TRBJ1-2,-,once,CASSLGRENYGYTF,TGTGCCAGCAGCTTGGGCAGGGAGAACTATGGCTACACCTTC
TRBV6-6,TRBJ1-3,TRBD1,-,CASFSTGVKNTIYF,TGTGCCAGCTTTTCGACAGGGGTTAAGAACACCATATATTTT
TRBV6-1,TRBJ1-4,TRBD1,-,CASRAQGVGEKLFF,TGTGCCAGCAGAGCACAGGGGGTAGGGGAAAAACTGTTTTTT
TRBV5-1,TRBJ2-7,TRBD1,-,CASSLGQGLRYEQYF,TGCGCCAGCAGCTTGGGACAGGGTTTACGCTACGAGCAGTACTTC
TRBV5-6,TRBJ2-3,TRBD1,-,CASIRQGGADTQYF,TGTGCCAGCATCCGACAGGGGGGGGCAGATACGCAGTATTTT
TRBV5-1,TRBJ2-1,TRBD2,-,CATSLGGRENEQFF,TGCGCCACCTCCCTGGGCGGGAGAGAAAATGAGCAGTTCTTC
TRBV11-2,TRBJ2-7,-,-,CASSRGLSYEQYF,TGTGCCAGCAGCCGGGGACTCTCCTACGAGCAGTACTTC
TRBV5-1,TRBJ1-1,-,many,CASSKGQNTEAFF,TGCGCCAGCAGCAAGGGACAGAACACTGAAGCTTTCTTT
TRBV9,TRBJ2-7,TRBD2,few,CASSPLSGRGYEQYF,TGTGCCAGCAGCCCCCTTAGCGGGAGAGGCTACGAGCAGTACTTC
TRBV7-6,TRBJ1-3,-,-,CASSSLLTGNSGNTIYF,TGTGCCAGCAGCTCCCTTTTAACAGGGAACTCTGGAAACACCATATATTTT
TRBV5-1,TRBJ1-1,TRBD1,few,CASSLDDRGGNTEAFF,TGCGCCAGCAGCTTGGACGACAGGGGAGGGAACACTGAAGCTTTCTTT
TRBV29-1,TRBJ1-1,-,-,CSVVRDIEAFF,TGCAGCGTTGTCAGGGATATTGAAGCTTTCTTT
TRBV19,TRBJ2-5,TRBD2,-,CASSIRSGGRVETQYF,TGTGCCAGTAGTATCCGTAGCGGGGGCCGCGTCGAGACCCAGTACTTC
TRBV6-5,TRBJ2-3,-,-,CASSFRPTSLTDTQYF,TGTGCCAGCAGTTTCCGACCAACAAGTCTGACAGATACGCAGTATTTT
TRBV10-3,TRBJ1-3,-,-,CAISDEGNTIYF,TGTGCCATCAGTGATGAGGGAAACACCATATATTTT
TRBV2,TRBJ1-3,-,-,CASSEDAGSGNTIYF,TGTGCCAGCAGTGAAGATGCGGGTTCTGGAAACACCATATATTTT
TRBV5-1,TRBJ2-7,-,few,CASSLVQGSYEQYF,TGCGCCAGCAGCTTGGTACAGGGTTCCTACGAGCAGTACTTC
TRBV5-4,TRBJ2-1,TRBD2,once,CASRRTSGLDNEQFF,TGTGCCAGCAGGAGAACTAGCGGGCTTGACAATGAGCAGTTCTTC
TRBV7-9,TRBJ2-3,-,-,CASSRERGVGTDTQYF,TGTGCCAGCAGCCGAGAACGAGGAGTGGGCACAGATACGCAGTATTTT
TRBV29-1,TRBJ2-1,-,-,CSARPETGYNEQFF,TGCAGCGCACGTCCAGAGACTGGGTACAATGAGCAGTTCTTC
TRBV9,TRBJ2-1,-,-,CASSVGQTNEQFF,TGTGCCAGCAGCGTTGGACAGACGAATGAGCAGTTCTTC
TRBV28,TRBJ2-1,TRBD1,once,CASSFRTGGRDEQFF,TGTGCCAGCAGTTTTCGGACAGGGGGCCGGGATGAGCAGTTCTTC
TRBV10-3,TRBJ1-1,-,-,CAISPTVNTEAFF,TGTGCCATCAGCCCGACAGTGAACACTGAAGCTTTCTTT
TRBV6-5,TRBJ2-7,-,-,CASSPRVGLEQYF,TGTGCCAGCAGTCCCCGAGTGGGGCTCGAGCAGTACTTC
TRBV5-6,TRBJ2-7,TRBD1,-,CASGTGSYEQYF,TGTGCCAGCGGGACAGGGTCCTACGAGCAGTACTTC
TRBV2,TRBJ2-7,TRBD1,-,CASRPGQGVYEQYF,TGTGCCAGCAGACCGGGACAGGGGGTCTACGAGCAGTACTTC
TRBV30,TRBJ1-1,-,-,CAWNPGDTEAFF,TGTGCCTGGAATCCAGGGGACACTGAAGCTTTCTTT
TRBV30,TRBJ1-6,-,-,CAIQGNDSPLHF,TGTGCCATTCAAGGGAATGATTCACCCCTCCACTTT
TRBV5-1,TRBJ1-1,-,-,CASSSQGFEVTEAFF,TGCGCCAGCAGCTCGCAGGGTTTTGAGGTCACTGAAGCTTTCTTT